Listed here are 25 T cell receptor beta chains from one sample, sequenced in a study of T cells in Graves' hyperthyroidism and ophthalmopathy. TCR beta CDR3 region amplification was performed from RNA transcripts. The HTBI primer set drove a first-round RT-PCR of the TCR CDR3. TCRdb called the multiplex PCR reads again in MiXCR, with one record for every CDR3 protein. The sample lists 550,000 to 600,000 distinct CDR3 sequences, about a sixth occurring once. The sequenced sample consisted of blood. Receptors were obtained from a woman aged 18-30 years with Graves' hyperthyroidism.

This clonotype appeared a few times. The J gene is TRBJ1-1, the V gene TRBV7-8, with 8 bases matching TRBD1. Germline lookup yields CDR1 SGHVS and CDR2 FQNEAQ. V shed 5 bases and J 3 bases; nucleotides not matched to a gene: 5. This CDR3 is built from 14 residues. CDR3: CASSRDRSYTEAFF. The DNA of the CDR3 is TGTGCCAGCAGCCGGGACAGGTCGTACACTGAAGCTTTCTTT. Full variable domain (remainder filled in from reference TRBV7-8 and TRBJ1-1): GAGVSQSPRYKVAKRGQDVALRCDPISGHVSLFWYQQALGQGPEFLTYFQNEAQLDKSGLPSDRFFAERPEGSVSTLKIQRTQQEDSAVYLCASSRDRSYTEAFFGQGTRLTVV.

The V and J genes are TRBV19 and TRBJ2-1, with a possible D match to TRBD1 (6 bases). Trimming pared 5 bases from V and 5 bases from J, leaving 16 bases between. CDR1 and CDR2 (germline): LNHDA, SQIVND (reference sequence). CDR3 length: 15 amino acids. In DNA, the CDR3 is TGTGCCAGTAGTTCAGGGGCGGGTAAAAACAATGAGCAGTTCTTC. It encodes CASSSGAGKNNEQFF.

This clonotype came up a few times. V usage is TRBV14 and J usage is TRBJ2-1; weak D call: TRBD1 (5 bases). V was clipped by 4 bases and J by 4 bases, with 14 bases between them. Germline CDR1 SGHDN, CDR2 FVKESK. The CDR3 runs to 15 residues. The CDR3 DNA reads as TGTGCCAGCAGCCTCATAGACAGTAGGTACAATGAGCAGTTCTTC. Encoded protein: CASSLIDSRYNEQFF.

This clonotype was seen repeatedly, ten times or more. The chain combines TRBV28 with TRBJ1-1, with 7 bases identical to TRBD1. V lost 6 bases, J lost 2 bases, and 9 bases stayed unmatched. This CDR3 region has 15 residues. CDR1 and CDR2 from the germline V gene are MDHEN and SYDVKM. The CDR3 DNA reads TGTGCCAGCAGACGACTCGACAGGGTTAACACTGAAGCTTTCTTT. Encoded protein: CASRRLDRVNTEAFF.

V usage is TRBV2 and J usage is TRBJ2-7; TRBD1 agrees at 11 bases. Germline loops: CDR1 SNHLY, CDR2 FYNNEI. The V and J ends lost 8 bases and 5 bases, in that order; junction bases with no gene match: 5. The CDR3 sequence is 13 residues long. This CDR3 reads CASSRTGGHEQYF. The CDR3 region has the DNA TGTGCCAGCTCAAGGACAGGGGGCCACGAGCAGTACTTC.

This clonotype showed up many times. The chain is built from TRBV2 and TRBJ2-7; TRBD1 agrees at 11 bases. Germline V lookup: CDR1 SNHLY, CDR2 FYNNEI. The CDR3 contains 15 residues. V lost 9 bases to trimming and J lost 1 base; unmatched junction nucleotides: 8. The CDR3 sequence: CARSSGTGGSYEQYF. CDR3 nucleotides: TGTGCCAGATCGTCCGGGACAGGGGGATCCTACGAGCAGTACTTC. The complete variable domain, with remaining parts taken from reference TRBV2 and TRBJ2-7, reads EPEVTQTPSHQVTQMGQEVILRCVPISNHLYFYWYRQILGQKVEFLVSFYNNEISEKSEIFDDQFSVERPDGSNFTLKIRSTKLEDSAMYFCARSSGTGGSYEQYFGPGTRLTVT.

This clonotype was picked up a small number of times. The chain has TRBV6-5 and TRBJ1-5, with D possibly TRBD1 on 5 matching bases. Trimming left V 2 bases short and J 6 bases short, with 8 bases between. CDR3 size: 13 residues. CDR1 and CDR2 (germline): MNHEY, SVGAGI. Here the CDR3 reads CASSYGGGQPQHF. CDR3 nucleotides: TGTGCCAGCAGTTACGGGGGTGGTCAGCCCCAGCATTTT.

This clonotype has ten or more counts. The CDR3 bases are TGTGCCACCAGTGATCCAGGGGACAGGGGACGAGATACGCAGTATTTT. Residues: CATSDPGDRGRDTQYF. V is TRBV24-1 and J is TRBJ2-3; 10 bases match TRBD1. The length of the CDR3 is 16 residues. Germline values: CDR1 KGHDR, CDR2 SFDVKD. V lost 3 bases and J lost 5; bases outside the gene matches: 7.

J is TRBJ1-5 and V is TRBV6-2 or TRBV6-3, with 7 bases lining up with TRBD1. The CDR3 extends over 14 amino acids. V shed 2 bases and J 5 bases; nucleotides not matched to a gene: 3. Germline assignment: CDR1 MNHEY and CDR2 SVGEGT. The CDR3 DNA follows: TGTGCCAGCAGTTACGGAGGGGGCTATCAGCCCCAGCATTTT. This codes for CASSYGGGYQPQHF.

This clonotype was seen ten or more times. V usage is TRBV5-5 and J usage is TRBJ1-2; maybe TRBD1 (6 bases). The CDR3 loop spans 14 amino acids. Germline V gene sequence: CDR1 SGHKS, CDR2 YYEKEE (reference sequence). V was pared by 0 bases and J by 6 bases, with 12 bases between. The CDR3 here is CASSLGAGQDGYTF. In DNA, the CDR3 is TGTGCCAGCAGCTTGGGGGCGGGACAAGATGGCTACACCTTC.

This clonotype came up many times. The gene calls are TRBV29-1 and TRBJ2-1; 10 nucleotides align to TRBD1. Germline V gives CDR1 SQVTM, CDR2 ANQGSEA. The CDR3 loop spans 11 amino acids. V lost 7 bases, J lost 6 bases, and 0 bases stayed unmatched. The CDR3 nucleotides read TGCAGCGGGGACAGGGGCAATGAGCAGTTCTTC. Protein: CSGDRGNEQFF.

This clonotype was observed at least ten times. V usage is TRBV2 and J usage is TRBJ2-1; 8 bases agree with TRBD2. CDR3 length: 15 amino acids. Germline V CDR1 and CDR2: SNHLY, FYNNEI. Germline trimming cut 5 bases from V and 6 bases from J; bases unmatched to any gene: 9. The CDR3 DNA is TGTGCCAGCAGTCGTAGCGGGAAGGCAGGCAATGAGCAGTTCTTC. Translated, it gives CASSRSGKAGNEQFF.

This clonotype has a count of ten or more. This rearrangement joins TRBV10-3 to TRBJ2-7; the match to TRBD2 covers 9 bases. Germline lookup yields CDR1 ENHRY and CDR2 SYGVKD. CDR3 length: 16 amino acids. Trimming at V came to 3 bases and at J to 6 bases, leaving 12 bases not matched to a gene. CDR3 residues: CAISDRWASGITEQYF. CDR3 nucleotides: TGTGCCATCAGTGATAGGTGGGCTAGCGGGATCACCGAGCAGTACTTC.

This clonotype was observed at least ten times. J is TRBJ2-5 and V is TRBV28; D is perhaps TRBD1 (6 bases). Per the germline V gene, CDR1 is MDHEN and CDR2 is SYDVKM. The CDR3 is made up of 16 amino acids. Trimming cost V 5 bases and J 1 base, with 17 bases left between them. The CDR3 region is CASSTGGGPFQETQYF. The CDR3 DNA reads TGTGCCAGCAGTACGGGTGGGGGCCCCTTCCAAGAGACCCAGTACTTC. The full variable domain, with the rest looked up from reference TRBV28 and TRBJ2-5, is DVKVTQSSRYLVKRTGEKVFLECVQDMDHENMFWYRQDPGLGLRLIYFSYDVKMKEKGDIPEGYSVSREKKERFSLILESASTNQTSMYLCASSTGGGPFQETQYFGPGTRLLVL.

V is TRBV29-1 and J is TRBJ1-5, with D perhaps TRBD1 (5 bases). From germline, CDR1 is SQVTM and CDR2 ANQGSEA. Trimming left V 4 bases short and J 5 bases short, with 15 bases between. The CDR3 consists of 14 residues. The CDR3 sequence is CSVGGGVGDQPQHF. The CDR3 DNA reads as TGCAGCGTTGGGGGGGGAGTGGGGGATCAGCCCCAGCATTTT.

V usage is TRBV6-1 and J usage is TRBJ2-1; 10 nucleotides align to TRBD2. Germline V CDR1 and CDR2: MNHNS, SASEGT. The CDR3 contains 16 residues. With 6 bases clipped from V and 0 bases from J, the junction kept 5 bases outside the gene matches. The CDR3 region has the DNA TGTGCCAGCAGGAAGACTAGCGGGCTCTCCTACAATGAGCAGTTCTTC. Translating gives CASRKTSGLSYNEQFF.

This clonotype was recorded a few times. The chain joins TRBV28 to TRBJ2-1; 11 nucleotides align to TRBD2. With V trimmed by 5 bases and J by 9 bases, 12 bases remained unmatched. The CDR3 contains 16 residues. The germline V gene has CDR1 MDHEN and CDR2 SYDVKM. Written as DNA, the CDR3 is TGTGCCAGCAGTCCGACTAGCGGGACGCCTGTGGGTGAGCAGTTCTTC. Its protein product is CASSPTSGTPVGEQFF. Full variable domain (missing parts from reference TRBV28 and TRBJ2-1): DVKVTQSSRYLVKRTGEKVFLECVQDMDHENMFWYRQDPGLGLRLIYFSYDVKMKEKGDIPEGYSVSREKKERFSLILESASTNQTSMYLCASSPTSGTPVGEQFFGPGTRLTVL.

This clonotype was recorded a few times. The chain is built from TRBV6-1 and TRBJ2-3, with D possibly matching TRBD1 (5 bases). Germline-derived CDR1 and CDR2 are MNHNS and SASEGT. V was cut by 7 bases and J by 6 bases, with 14 bases left in between. This CDR3 is 13 amino acids long. The CDR3 sequence is CASTTPGLDTQYF. The CDR3, as DNA: TGTGCCAGCACGACCCCAGGGTTGGATACGCAGTATTTT.

The chain employs TRBV7-9 and TRBJ2-5; TRBD1 might be the D (6 bases). This CDR3 region has 14 residues. The V end lost 5 bases, the J end lost 5 bases, and 15 bases lay between the germline ends. Looked up from germline, CDR1 is SEHNR and CDR2 is FQNEAQ (reference sequence). The CDR3 DNA reads TGTGCCAGCAGCGTATCGACAGGCTTGGAGACCCAGTACTTC. Amino acids: CASSVSTGLETQYF.

This clonotype appeared a few times. The chain joins TRBV7-9 to TRBJ2-7, with 8 bases lining up with TRBD1. J was trimmed by 3 bases and V by 5 bases; bases with no gene match: 9. The V gene's germline CDR1 is SEHNR and CDR2 FQNEAQ (reference sequence). CDR3 length: 15 amino acids. The CDR3 reads CASSPLQGVHYEQYF. CDR3 DNA sequence: TGTGCCAGCAGCCCCCTACAGGGGGTTCACTACGAGCAGTACTTC.

This clonotype was seen a few times. The CDR3: CATSDLTGSAAFF. For the CDR3, the DNA is TGTGCCACCAGTGACCTGACAGGGTCAGCGGCTTTCTTT. The chain joins TRBV24-1 to TRBJ1-1, with 7 bases that match TRBD1. This CDR3 spans 13 amino acids. Germline V lookup: CDR1 KGHDR, CDR2 SFDVKD. With V trimmed by 4 bases and J by 11 bases, 9 bases remained unmatched.

The genes are TRBV2 and TRBJ1-5; 8 nucleotides line up with TRBD1. CDR3 size: 13 residues. V was pared by 6 bases and J by 5 bases, with 3 bases of the junction left unmatched. Germline CDR1 is SNHLY and CDR2 is FYNNEI. CDR3 protein: CASRTGEDQPQHF. In DNA form, the CDR3 reads TGTGCCAGCAGGACAGGGGAGGATCAGCCCCAGCATTTT.

This clonotype was picked up a small number of times. The chain combines TRBV12-3 or TRBV12-4 with TRBJ1-1; 8 nucleotides agree with TRBD1. The ends lost 1 base at V and 14 bases at J; junction bases unmatched: 3. CDR3 size: 11 residues. Written as DNA, the CDR3 is TGTGCCAGCAGTTTAGGACAGGGGAGCTTCTTT. Its translation is CASSLGQGSFF.

This clonotype appeared many times. The V call is TRBV28, the J call TRBJ2-7; D tentatively reads TRBD1 or TRBD2 (5 bases each). Germline V gene lookup returns CDR1 MDHEN and CDR2 SYDVKM. This CDR3 has 15 residues. V was cut by 1 base and J by 4 bases, with 14 bases left in between. As DNA, the CDR3 is TGTGCCAGCAGTTTATACCCAGACGGGACGTACGAGCAGTACTTC. It codes for CASSLYPDGTYEQYF. Using reference TRBV28 and TRBJ2-7 for the parts outside the CDR3, the full variable domain is DVKVTQSSRYLVKRTGEKVFLECVQDMDHENMFWYRQDPGLGLRLIYFSYDVKMKEKGDIPEGYSVSREKKERFSLILESASTNQTSMYLCASSLYPDGTYEQYFGPGTRLTVT.

The table lists this clonotype with many counts. The V call is TRBV28, the J call TRBJ2-7; D is uncertain. Per germline, CDR1 MDHEN and CDR2 SYDVKM. Trimming pared 3 bases from V and 5 bases from J, leaving 20 bases between. The CDR3 has 16 residues. The CDR3 loop is CASSFIMGSRRNEQYF. CDR3 DNA sequence: TGTGCCAGCAGTTTTATAATGGGGTCCCGCAGGAACGAGCAGTACTTC.